The entry that follows covers one TCR beta chain sequence. The antigen is undetermined. The CDR3 sequence is 16 residues long. The V and J ends lost 4 bases and 3 bases respectively, with 16 bases between them. Germline V CDR1 and CDR2: MNHNS, SASEGT. This entry is derived from a study of cytomegalovirus exposure and HLA in healthy donors. Study findings and constraints: With high specificity and sensitivity, the classifier reportedly diagnosed cytomegalovirus status. Researchers reported in a later analysis that a missense DCLRE1C variant was tied to TCR beta V- and J-gene trimming.

The study ran its PCR with 60 Vbeta and 13 Jbeta primers. Sequenced by immunoSEQ multiplex PCR; TCRdb stores in-frame clones only, minus some. The profile covers around 98,000 clones, with under 80% appearing a single time and roughly 8.4% taken by the ten largest. This clonotype originated in a human donor in good health. The rearrangement uses TRBV6-1 and TRBJ1-5; the D gene is possibly TRBD1 (6 bases). Source material: PBMCs. CDR3: CASSAEEGGFNQPQHF. In nucleotides, the CDR3 is TGTGCCAGCAGTGCTGAGGAGGGGGGGTTCAATCAGCCCCAGCATTTT.